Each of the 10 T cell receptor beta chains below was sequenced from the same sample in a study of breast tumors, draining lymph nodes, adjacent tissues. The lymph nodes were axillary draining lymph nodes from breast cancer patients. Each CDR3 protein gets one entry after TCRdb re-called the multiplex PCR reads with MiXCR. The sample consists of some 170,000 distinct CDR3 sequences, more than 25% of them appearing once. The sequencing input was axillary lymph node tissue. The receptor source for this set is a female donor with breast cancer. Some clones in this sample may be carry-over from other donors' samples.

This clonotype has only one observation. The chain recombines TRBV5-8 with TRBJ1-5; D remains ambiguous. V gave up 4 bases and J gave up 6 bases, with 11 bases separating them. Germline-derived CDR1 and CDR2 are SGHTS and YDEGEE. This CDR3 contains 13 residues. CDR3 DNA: TGTGCCAGCAGCCAAAGTAGGACTCAGCCCCAGCATTTT. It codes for CASSQSRTQPQHF.

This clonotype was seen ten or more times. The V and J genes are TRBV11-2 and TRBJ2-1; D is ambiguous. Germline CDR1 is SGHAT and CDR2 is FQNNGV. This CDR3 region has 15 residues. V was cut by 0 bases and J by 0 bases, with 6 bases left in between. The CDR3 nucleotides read TGTGCCAGCAGCTTAGACGTTAGCTCCTACAATGAGCAGTTCTTC. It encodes CASSLDVSSYNEQFF.

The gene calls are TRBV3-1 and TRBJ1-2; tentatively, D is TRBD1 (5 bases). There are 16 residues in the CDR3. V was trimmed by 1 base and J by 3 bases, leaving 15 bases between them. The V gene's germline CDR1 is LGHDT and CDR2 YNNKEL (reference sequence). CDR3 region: CASSQGVSWGYYGYTF. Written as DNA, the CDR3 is TGTGCCAGCAGCCAAGGAGTGTCCTGGGGCTACTATGGCTACACCTTC.

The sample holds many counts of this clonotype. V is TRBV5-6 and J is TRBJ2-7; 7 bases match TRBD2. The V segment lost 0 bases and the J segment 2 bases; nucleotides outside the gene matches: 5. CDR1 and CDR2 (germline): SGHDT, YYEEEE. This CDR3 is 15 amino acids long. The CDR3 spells CASSLGLAETYEQYF. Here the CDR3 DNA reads TGTGCCAGCAGCTTGGGCCTAGCGGAGACCTACGAGCAGTACTTC.

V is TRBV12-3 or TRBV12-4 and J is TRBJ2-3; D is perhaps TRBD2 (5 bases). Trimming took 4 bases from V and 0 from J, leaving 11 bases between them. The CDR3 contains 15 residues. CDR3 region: CASSYGVRSTDTQYF. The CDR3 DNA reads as TGTGCCAGCAGTTACGGGGTCCGGAGCACAGATACGCAGTATTTT.

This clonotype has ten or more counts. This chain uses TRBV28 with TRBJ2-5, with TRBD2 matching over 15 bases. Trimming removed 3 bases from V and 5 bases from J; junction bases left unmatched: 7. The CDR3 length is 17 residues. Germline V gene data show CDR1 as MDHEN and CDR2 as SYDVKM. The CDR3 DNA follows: TGTGCCAGCAGTTTTCGGGGACTAGCGGGAGGAAGGGAGACCCAGTACTTC. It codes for CASSFRGLAGGRETQYF.

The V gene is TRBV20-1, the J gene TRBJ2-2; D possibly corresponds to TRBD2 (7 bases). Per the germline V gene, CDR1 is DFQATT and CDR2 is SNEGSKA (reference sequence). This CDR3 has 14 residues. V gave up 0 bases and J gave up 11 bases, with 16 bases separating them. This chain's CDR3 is CSARDGGGRNELFF. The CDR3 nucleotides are TGCAGTGCTAGAGATGGGGGGGGGCGAAATGAGCTGTTTTTT.

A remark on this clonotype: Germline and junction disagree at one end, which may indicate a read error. The CDR3 DNA reads as TGTGCCAGCTCTTCTAGGGGATCACCCCTCCACTTC. Translation gives CASSSRGSPLHF. The chain couples TRBV27 to TRBJ1-6, with D possibly being TRBD1 (5 bases). This CDR3 contains 12 residues. The germline CDR1 and CDR2 sequences are MNHEY and SMNVEV (reference sequence).

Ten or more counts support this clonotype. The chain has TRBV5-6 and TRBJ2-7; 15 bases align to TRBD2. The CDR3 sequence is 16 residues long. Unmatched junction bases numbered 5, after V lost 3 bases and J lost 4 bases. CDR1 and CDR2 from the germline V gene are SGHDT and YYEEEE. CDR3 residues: CASSSGLAGGGYEQYF. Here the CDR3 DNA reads TGTGCCAGCAGCTCGGGACTAGCGGGGGGAGGGTACGAGCAGTACTTC.

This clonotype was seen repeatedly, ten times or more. The CDR3 loop is CASSRSGTGADTQYF. For the CDR3, the DNA is TGTGCCAGCAGCCGGTCGGGGACCGGCGCAGATACGCAGTATTTT. This rearrangement joins TRBV5-6 to TRBJ2-3; D is possibly TRBD1 or TRBD2 (5 bases each). In germline, CDR1 is SGHDT, CDR2 YYEEEE. V shed 4 bases and J shed 4 bases, with 16 bases lying between them. The CDR3 runs to 15 residues.